This is a list of T cell receptor beta chains from one sample in a study of cytomegalovirus exposure and HLA in healthy donors. This table comes from immunoSEQ multiplex PCR, and its TCRdb copy is limited to in-frame clones, with some not included. Of 160,000 or so clones in the sample, roughly two thirds were seen once. The sequenced sample was PBMCs. These receptor sequences come from a woman in her 30s in good health and CMV-seronegative. The CDR3 runs from the conserved cysteine through the conserved F or W. The D gene is left open where the match is weak. Expanded clones are given a class, and other clones once, few, many or no size at all.

j_gene: TRBJ2-6
d_gene: TRBD2
abundance: .
v_gene: TRBV4-3
CDR3aa: CASSQEIAGSGANVLTF
CDR3nt: TGCGCCAGCAGCCAAGAGATAGCGGGGTCTGGGGCCAACGTCCTGACTTTC

j_gene: TRBJ1-1
d_gene: .
abundance: .
v_gene: TRBV5-4
CDR3aa: CASIGREEGTEAFF
CDR3nt: TGTGCCAGCATCGGGAGAGAGGAGGGGACTGAAGCTTTCTTT

j_gene: TRBJ1-1
d_gene: .
abundance: .
v_gene: TRBV5-5
CDR3aa: CASSSYYRQNTEAFF
CDR3nt: TGTGCCAGCAGCTCCTATTACCGACAGAACACTGAAGCTTTCTTT

j_gene: TRBJ1-2
d_gene: TRBD1
abundance: .
v_gene: TRBV9
CDR3aa: CASSKDRGYYGYTF
CDR3nt: TGTGCCAGCAGCAAGGACAGGGGCTATTATGGCTACACCTTC

j_gene: TRBJ2-5
d_gene: .
abundance: few
v_gene: TRBV7-9
CDR3aa: CASSDDLAPPQYF
CDR3nt: TGTGCCAGCAGCGACGATCTAGCGCCGCCCCAGTACTTC

j_gene: TRBJ2-6
d_gene: .
abundance: .
v_gene: TRBV25-1
CDR3aa: CASSESRDSGANVLTF
CDR3nt: TGTGCCAGCAGTGAATCCAGGGACTCTGGGGCCAACGTCCTGACTTTC

j_gene: TRBJ2-1
d_gene: .
abundance: .
v_gene: TRBV9
CDR3aa: CASSVDQGNEQFF
CDR3nt: TGTGCCAGCAGCGTAGATCAGGGCAATGAGCAGTTCTTC

j_gene: TRBJ2-2
d_gene: .
abundance: .
v_gene: TRBV30
CDR3aa: CAWINLYRRNTGELFF
CDR3nt: TGTGCCTGGATTAACCTCTATCGTCGTAACACCGGGGAGCTGTTTTTT

j_gene: TRBJ2-7
d_gene: .
abundance: .
v_gene: TRBV27
CDR3aa: CASSPNDGRKEYF
CDR3nt: TGTGCCAGCAGTCCAAACGACGGGAGAAAGGAGTACTTC

j_gene: TRBJ2-2
d_gene: TRBD1
abundance: .
v_gene: TRBV5-4
CDR3aa: CASSAGQGLTGELFF
CDR3nt: TGTGCCAGCAGCGCGGGACAGGGTTTGACCGGGGAGCTGTTTTTT

j_gene: TRBJ2-3
d_gene: .
abundance: once
v_gene: TRBV7-2
CDR3aa: CASSFFGRDTQYF
CDR3nt: TGTGCCAGCAGCTTTTTTGGGCGAGATACGCAGTATTTT

j_gene: TRBJ2-3
d_gene: .
abundance: .
v_gene: TRBV7-9
CDR3aa: CASSLPPLADTQYF
CDR3nt: TGTGCCAGCAGCCTGCCCCCTTTAGCAGATACGCAGTATTTT

j_gene: TRBJ2-1
d_gene: TRBD2
abundance: .
v_gene: TRBV7-8
CDR3aa: CASSFTSGKQGEQFF
CDR3nt: TGTGCCAGCAGCTTTACTAGCGGGAAACAGGGTGAGCAGTTCTTC

j_gene: TRBJ1-2
d_gene: .
abundance: .
v_gene: TRBV6-1
CDR3aa: CASSDRGYGYTF
CDR3nt: TGTGCCAGCAGTGACAGGGGATATGGCTACACCTTC

j_gene: TRBJ2-1
d_gene: TRBD2
abundance: few
v_gene: TRBV5-4
CDR3aa: CASIAGRDNEQFF
CDR3nt: TGTGCCAGTATAGCGGGGCGGGACAATGAGCAGTTCTTC

j_gene: TRBJ2-5
d_gene: TRBD2
abundance: .
v_gene: TRBV28
CDR3aa: CASSLRGLAGRRETQYF
CDR3nt: TGTGCCAGCAGTTTAAGGGGACTAGCGGGACGGAGGGAGACCCAGTACTTC

j_gene: TRBJ1-1
d_gene: .
abundance: .
v_gene: TRBV30
CDR3aa: CAWAGTLNTEAFF
CDR3nt: TGTGCCTGGGCCGGGACACTGAACACTGAAGCTTTCTTT

j_gene: TRBJ2-1
d_gene: TRBD2
abundance: .
v_gene: TRBV28
CDR3aa: CASSSLADNEQFF
CDR3nt: TGTGCCAGCAGTTCCCTAGCGGACAATGAGCAGTTCTTC